This T cell receptor beta chain stems from a study of blood T cell repertoires in COVID-19. This clone occurred once. The method was immunoSEQ multiplex PCR; TCRdb's version includes in-frame clones alone and lacks a portion of them. The sample has 380,000 or so clones, about 89% seen once. The CDR3 totals 13 residues. V shed 0 bases and J shed 9 bases, with 10 bases lying between them. Germline V gene sequence: CDR1 SGHRS, CDR2 YFSETQ. The chain has TRBV5-1 and TRBJ2-1; no reliable D call. This TCR was recovered from a man in his forties with acute or convalescent COVID-19. What was sequenced was peripheral blood. The CDR3 DNA follows: TGCGCCAGCAGCTTGGGAGGCTTTCGTGAGCAGTTCTTC. Translating gives CASSLGGFREQFF.